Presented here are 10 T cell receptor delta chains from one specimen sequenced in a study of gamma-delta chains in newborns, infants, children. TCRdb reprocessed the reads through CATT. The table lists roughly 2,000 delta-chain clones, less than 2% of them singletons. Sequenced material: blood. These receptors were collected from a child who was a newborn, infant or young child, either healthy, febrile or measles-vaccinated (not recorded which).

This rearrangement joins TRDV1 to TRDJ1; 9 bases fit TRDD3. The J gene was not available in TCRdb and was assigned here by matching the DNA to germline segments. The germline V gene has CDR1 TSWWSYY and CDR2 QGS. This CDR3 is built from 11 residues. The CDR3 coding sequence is TGTTCGGGGGATACTATGGATAAACTCATCTTT. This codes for CSGDTMDKLIF.

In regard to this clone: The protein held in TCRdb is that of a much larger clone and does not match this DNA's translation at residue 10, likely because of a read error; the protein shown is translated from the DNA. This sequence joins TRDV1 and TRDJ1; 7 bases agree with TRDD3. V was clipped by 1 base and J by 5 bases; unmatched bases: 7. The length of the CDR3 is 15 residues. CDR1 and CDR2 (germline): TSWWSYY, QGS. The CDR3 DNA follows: TGTGCTCTTGGGGAACAGGTCTGGGGGGTAGATAAACTCATCTTT. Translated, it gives CALGEQVWGVDKLIF.

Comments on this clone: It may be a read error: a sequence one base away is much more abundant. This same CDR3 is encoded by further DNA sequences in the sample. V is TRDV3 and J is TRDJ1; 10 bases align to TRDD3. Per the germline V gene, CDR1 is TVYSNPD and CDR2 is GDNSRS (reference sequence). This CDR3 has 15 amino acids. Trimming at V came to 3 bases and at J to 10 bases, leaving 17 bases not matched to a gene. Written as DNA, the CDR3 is TGTGCCTTAAAATACGTACTGGGGGATTGGGGTCGACTCATCTTT. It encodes CALKYVLGDWGRLIF.

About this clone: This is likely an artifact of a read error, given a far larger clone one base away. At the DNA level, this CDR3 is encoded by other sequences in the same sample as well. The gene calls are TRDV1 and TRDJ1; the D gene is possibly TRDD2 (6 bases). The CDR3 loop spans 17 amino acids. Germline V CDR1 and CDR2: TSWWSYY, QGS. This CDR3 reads CALGELLRRSYTDKLIF. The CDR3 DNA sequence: TGTGCTCTTGGAGAACTCCTACGCCGGTCATACACCGATAAACTCATCTTT.

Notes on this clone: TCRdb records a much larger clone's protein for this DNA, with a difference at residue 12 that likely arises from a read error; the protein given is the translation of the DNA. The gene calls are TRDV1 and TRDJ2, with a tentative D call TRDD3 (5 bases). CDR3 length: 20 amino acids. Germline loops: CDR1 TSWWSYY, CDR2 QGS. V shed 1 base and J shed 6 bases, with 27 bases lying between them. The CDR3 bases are TGTGCTCTTGGGGAACACAGGACGGCGTACTGGTGGATTGCGCCAGCACAACTCTTCTTT. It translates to CALGEHRTAYWWIAPAQLFF.

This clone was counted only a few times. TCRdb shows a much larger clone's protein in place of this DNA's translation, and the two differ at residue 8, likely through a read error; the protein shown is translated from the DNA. In DNA, the CDR3 is TGTGCCTGTGACACCGGGGTGGAGTACACCGATAAACTCATCTTT. It yields the protein CACDTGVEYTDKLIF. The V call is TRDV2, the J call TRDJ1; no clear D gene. The CDR3 is 15 amino acids. From germline, CDR1 is GEAIGNYY and CDR2 EKD. V dropped 0 bases and J dropped 0 bases, with 10 bases sitting between them.

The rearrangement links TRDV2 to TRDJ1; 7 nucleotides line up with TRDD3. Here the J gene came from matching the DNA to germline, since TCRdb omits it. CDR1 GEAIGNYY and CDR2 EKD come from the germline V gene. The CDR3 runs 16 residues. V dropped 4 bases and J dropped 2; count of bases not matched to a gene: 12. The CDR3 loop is CACEARRTGDTDKLIF. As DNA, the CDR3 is TGTGCCTGTGAGGCCAGGCGTACTGGGGATACCGATAAACTCATCTTT.

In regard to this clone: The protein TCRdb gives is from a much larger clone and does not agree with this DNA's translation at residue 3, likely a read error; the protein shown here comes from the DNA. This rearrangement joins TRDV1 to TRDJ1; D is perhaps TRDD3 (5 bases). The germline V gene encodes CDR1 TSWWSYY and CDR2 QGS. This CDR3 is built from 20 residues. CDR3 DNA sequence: TGTGCTCGTGGGGAACTTCAAACGTTCCCTCGAGGCCCTTACACCGATAAACTCATCTTT. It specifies CARGELQTFPRGPYTDKLIF.

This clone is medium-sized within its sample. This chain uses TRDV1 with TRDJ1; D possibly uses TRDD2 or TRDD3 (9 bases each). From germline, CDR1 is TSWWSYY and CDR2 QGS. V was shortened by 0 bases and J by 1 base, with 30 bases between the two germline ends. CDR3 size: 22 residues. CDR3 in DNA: TGTGCTCTTGGGGAACTTCCTTCCTACGTGTTGGGGGATAAAGGGTTCACCGATAAACTCATCTTT. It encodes CALGELPSYVLGDKGFTDKLIF.

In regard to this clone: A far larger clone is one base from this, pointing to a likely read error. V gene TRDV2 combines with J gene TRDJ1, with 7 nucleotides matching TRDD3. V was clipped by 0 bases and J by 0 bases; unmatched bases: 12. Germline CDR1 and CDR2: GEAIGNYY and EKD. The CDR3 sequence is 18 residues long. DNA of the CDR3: TGTGCCTGTGACACCGAGAATCGGGATACACCGTACACCGATAAACTCATCTTT. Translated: CACDTENRDTPYTDKLIF.